The clone carrying this T cell receptor beta chain has more than one count but fewer than ten. Its antigen remains unknown. The record originates from a study of T-cell reconstitution after alpha-beta-depleted transplantation in children. V lost 3 bases, J lost 5 bases, and 16 bases lay in between. The germline CDR1 and CDR2 sequences are DFQATT and SNEGSKA (reference sequence). The CDR3 sequence is 14 residues long. Notes on the study in general: The study traced high day-60 TCRbeta diversity in some patients to surviving recipient T cells and thymic progenitors. T-cell numbers and diversity one year post-transplant derived largely from freshly generated T cells. Approximately two months post-transplant, alpha-beta T cells reportedly originated from several hundred expanded graft clones.

Unique molecular identifiers were used to barcode this TCRbeta library. MiXCR was run by TCRdb on the PCR reads, yielding one entry per CDR3 protein. The table shows fewer than 500,000 distinct CDR3 sequences, with approximately 41% occurring only once. Sequencing used PBMCs, obtained before TCRalphabeta/CD19-depleted stem cell transplant. The J gene is TRBJ2-5, the V gene TRBV20-1; the D gene could be TRBD1 or TRBD2 (5 bases each). The TCR sequence derives from a girl aged 2 to 10 with aplastic anemia, due to receive a stem cell transplant. The DNA for the CDR3 is TGCAGTGCTAGCGGGGCAGGACTGCACGAGACCCAGTACTTC. It encodes CSASGAGLHETQYF.